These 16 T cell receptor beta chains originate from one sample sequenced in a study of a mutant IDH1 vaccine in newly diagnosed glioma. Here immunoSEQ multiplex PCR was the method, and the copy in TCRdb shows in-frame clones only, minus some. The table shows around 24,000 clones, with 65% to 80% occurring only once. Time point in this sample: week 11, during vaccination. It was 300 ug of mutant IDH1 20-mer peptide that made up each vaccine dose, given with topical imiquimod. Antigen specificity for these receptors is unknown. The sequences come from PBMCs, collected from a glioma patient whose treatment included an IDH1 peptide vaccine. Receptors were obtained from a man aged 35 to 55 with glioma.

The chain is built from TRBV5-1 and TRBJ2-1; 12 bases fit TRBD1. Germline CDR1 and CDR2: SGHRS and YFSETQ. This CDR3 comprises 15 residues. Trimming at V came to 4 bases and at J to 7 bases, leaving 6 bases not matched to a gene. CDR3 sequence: CASSLMGQGANEQFF. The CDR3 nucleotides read TGCGCCAGCAGCCTAATGGGACAGGGGGCTAATGAGCAGTTCTTC.

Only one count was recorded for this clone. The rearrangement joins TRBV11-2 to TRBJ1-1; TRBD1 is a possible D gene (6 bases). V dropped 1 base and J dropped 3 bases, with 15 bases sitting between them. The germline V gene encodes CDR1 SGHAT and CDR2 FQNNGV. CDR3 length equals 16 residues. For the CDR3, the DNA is TGTGCCAGCAGCTTAGCCCCCCAGGGGAAGTACACTGAAGCTTTCTTT. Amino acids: CASSLAPQGKYTEAFF. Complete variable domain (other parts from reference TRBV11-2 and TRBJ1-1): EAGVAQSPRYKIIEKRQSVAFWCNPISGHATLYWYQQILGQGPKLLIQFQNNGVVDDSQLPKDRFSAERLKGVDSTLKIQPAKLEDSAVYLCASSLAPQGKYTEAFFGQGTRLTVV.

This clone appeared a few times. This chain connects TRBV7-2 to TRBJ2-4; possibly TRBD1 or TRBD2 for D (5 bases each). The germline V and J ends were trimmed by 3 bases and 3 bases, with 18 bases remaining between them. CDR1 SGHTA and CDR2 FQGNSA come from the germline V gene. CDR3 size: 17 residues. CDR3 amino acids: CASSFEGRVEVKNIQYF. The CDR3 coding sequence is TGTGCCAGCAGCTTCGAGGGGAGAGTTGAAGTCAAAAACATTCAGTACTTC.

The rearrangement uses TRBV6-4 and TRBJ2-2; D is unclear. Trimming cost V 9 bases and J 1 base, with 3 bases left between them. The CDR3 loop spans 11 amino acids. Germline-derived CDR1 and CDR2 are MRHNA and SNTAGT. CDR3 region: CASGNTGELFF. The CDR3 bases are TGTGCCAGTGGGAACACCGGGGAGCTGTTTTTT.

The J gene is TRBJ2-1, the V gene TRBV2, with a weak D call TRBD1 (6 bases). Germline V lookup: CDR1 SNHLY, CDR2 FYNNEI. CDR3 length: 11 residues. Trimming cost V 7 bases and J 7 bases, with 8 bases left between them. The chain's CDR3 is CASTTGNEQFF. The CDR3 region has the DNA TGTGCCAGCACGACAGGAAATGAGCAGTTCTTC.

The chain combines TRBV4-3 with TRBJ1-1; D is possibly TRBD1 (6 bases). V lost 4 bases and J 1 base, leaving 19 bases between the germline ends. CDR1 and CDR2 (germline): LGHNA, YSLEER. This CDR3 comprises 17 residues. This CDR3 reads CASSPDVAGVQNTEAFF. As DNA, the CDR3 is TGCGCCAGCAGCCCAGACGTTGCAGGGGTTCAGAACACTGAAGCTTTCTTT.

In nucleotides, the CDR3 is TGTGCCACCCTGAGGGGGGTCGGGGAGACCCAGTACTTC. It yields the protein CATLRGVGETQYF. The chain recombines TRBV10-3 with TRBJ2-5; the D call may be TRBD1 or TRBD2 (6 bases each). There are 13 residues in the CDR3. V was clipped by 10 bases and J by 5 bases, with 17 bases between them. Germline V gene sequence: CDR1 ENHRY, CDR2 SYGVKD.

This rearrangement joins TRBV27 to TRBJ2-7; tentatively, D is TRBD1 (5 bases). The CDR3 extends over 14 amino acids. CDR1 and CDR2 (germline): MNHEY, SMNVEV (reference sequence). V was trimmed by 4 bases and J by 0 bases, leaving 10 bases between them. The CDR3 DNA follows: TGTGCCAGCAGTTCTCCAGGGAACTCCTACGAGCAGTACTTC. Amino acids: CASSSPGNSYEQYF.

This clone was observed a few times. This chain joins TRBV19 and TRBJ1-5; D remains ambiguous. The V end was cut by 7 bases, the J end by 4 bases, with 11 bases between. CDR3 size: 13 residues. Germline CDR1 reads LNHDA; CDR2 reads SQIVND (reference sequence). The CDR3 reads CASTRTQNQPQHF. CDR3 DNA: TGTGCCAGTACCAGAACCCAGAATCAGCCCCAGCATTTT.

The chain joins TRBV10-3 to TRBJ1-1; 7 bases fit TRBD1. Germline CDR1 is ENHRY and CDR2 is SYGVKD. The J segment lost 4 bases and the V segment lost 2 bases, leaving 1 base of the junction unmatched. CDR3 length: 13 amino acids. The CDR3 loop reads CAISETGVTEAFF. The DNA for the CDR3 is TGTGCCATCAGTGAGACAGGGGTCACTGAAGCTTTCTTT.

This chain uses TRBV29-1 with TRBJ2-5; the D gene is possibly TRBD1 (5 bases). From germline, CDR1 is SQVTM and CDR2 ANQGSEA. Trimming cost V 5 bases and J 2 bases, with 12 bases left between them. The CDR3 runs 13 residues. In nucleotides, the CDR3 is TGCAGCGTTAAACCAGGGTTGCAAGAGACCCAGTACTTC. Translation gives CSVKPGLQETQYF.

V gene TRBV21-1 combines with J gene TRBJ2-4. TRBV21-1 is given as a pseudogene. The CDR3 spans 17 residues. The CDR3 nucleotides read TGTGCCAGCAGCAACGATACCGGCCGGGACGCCAAAAACATTCAGTACTTC. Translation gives CASSNDTGRDAKNIQYF.

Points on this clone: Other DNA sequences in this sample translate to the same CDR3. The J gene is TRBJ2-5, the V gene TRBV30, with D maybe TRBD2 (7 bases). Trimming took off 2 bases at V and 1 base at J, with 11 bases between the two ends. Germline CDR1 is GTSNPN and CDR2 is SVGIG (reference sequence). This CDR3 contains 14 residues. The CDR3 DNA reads TGTGCCTGGAGTTGGGGAGGGGGCCAAGAGACCCAGTACTTC. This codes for CAWSWGGGQETQYF.

Here the CDR3 reads CASSEPRGPGTDTQYF. The DNA of the CDR3 is TGCGCCAGCAGTGAGCCCAGAGGGCCGGGCACAGATACGCAGTATTTT. The chain couples TRBV10-1 to TRBJ2-3, with D maybe TRBD2 (5 bases). Germline CDR1 WNHNN, CDR2 SYGVQD (reference sequence). Trimming took off 2 bases at V and 1 base at J, with 13 bases between the two ends. The CDR3 has 16 amino acids.

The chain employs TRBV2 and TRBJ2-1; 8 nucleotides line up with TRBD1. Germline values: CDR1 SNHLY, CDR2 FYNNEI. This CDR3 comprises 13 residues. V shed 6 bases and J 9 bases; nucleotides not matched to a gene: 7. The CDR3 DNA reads TGTGCCAGCAGAGTACAGGGGGGCGGTGAGCAGTTCTTC. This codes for CASRVQGGGEQFF.

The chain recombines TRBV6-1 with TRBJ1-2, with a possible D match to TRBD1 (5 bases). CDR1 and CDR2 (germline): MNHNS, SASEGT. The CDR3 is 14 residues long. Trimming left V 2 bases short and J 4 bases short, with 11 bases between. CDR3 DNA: TGTGCCAGCAGTGAAATGGAGGGGTCCTATGGCTACACCTTC. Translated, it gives CASSEMEGSYGYTF.